This T cell receptor (beta chain) derives from a study of shared clonotypes between healthy human individuals. Overall study results and limits: Compared with clonotypes that all four donors shared, non-shared clonotypes had lower generation probabilities. Depth of sequencing was expected to influence donor clonotype sharing. Some naive CD4 clonotypes, roughly 5%, turned up in common across a handful of donors.

This clone turned up a few times. Its antigen is not known. Naivety among CD8 cells was defined by CD45RO negativity and positive CCR7 selection, thereby excluding terminally differentiated effector memory CD45RA+ cells. Assay used: immunoSEQ multiplex PCR; TCRdb lists only in-frame clones, some missing. The sample records about 2.2 million clones, approximately 92% being singletons. Sequencing was performed on naive CD8+ T cells from PBMCs. This sequence was found in a man between 18 and 35 years old in good health. Some clones in this sample may be carry-over from other donors' samples.

The chain's CDR3 is CASSEFGGSNQPQHF. Here the CDR3 DNA reads TGTGCCAGCAGTGAATTCGGGGGTAGCAATCAGCCCCAGCATTTT. The chain recombines TRBV6-1 with TRBJ1-5; a possible D gene is TRBD1 (5 bases). V gave up 2 bases and J gave up 0 bases, with 8 bases separating them. Germline V gives CDR1 MNHNS, CDR2 SASEGT. This CDR3 has 15 amino acids.